This T cell receptor (beta chain) was identified in a study of T cell responses to AZD1222 COVID-19 vaccine. The study's findings and limits: Spike-specific TCR breadth and depth were elevated following two AZD1222 doses. Epitopes outside B.1.351 and B.1.1.7 mutated regions reportedly drew nearly half of spike TCRs. The donors showed a predominance of white British ancestry and of females, with possible underestimation of clonal diversity.

This table comes from immunoSEQ multiplex PCR, and its TCRdb copy is limited to in-frame clones, with some not included. The sample has approximately 80,000 clones; 90% are singletons. CDR1 is SGHAT, CDR2 FQNNGV, per germline. This CDR3 comprises 15 residues. The ends lost 1 base at V and 3 bases at J; junction bases unmatched: 3. As to this clone: As yet, its antigen is unknown.

This sequence originates from an adult in good health. This chain joins TRBV11-2 and TRBJ2-1; 7 nucleotides line up with TRBD2. The sequencing used peripheral blood, collected on day 0 of AZD1222 vaccination. The CDR3 protein is CASSLVAGVYNEQFF. The DNA for the CDR3 is TGTGCCAGCAGCTTAGTGGCGGGGGTCTACAATGAGCAGTTCTTC. The full variable domain, its missing parts supplied by reference TRBV11-2 and TRBJ2-1, is EAGVAQSPRYKIIEKRQSVAFWCNPISGHATLYWYQQILGQGPKLLIQFQNNGVVDDSQLPKDRFSAERLKGVDSTLKIQPAKLEDSAVYLCASSLVAGVYNEQFFGPGTRLTVL.